This TCR beta chain was recovered during a study of blood T cell repertoires in COVID-19 (dated by TCRdb to 2019 to 2021). Looking at the study overall: The collaborator samples originated in the United States, Italy and Spain and spanned the acute and convalescent phases of COVID-19. The material from the prospective study consisted of cDNA or gDNA derived from T cells, B-cell-depleted T cells, or PBMCs. Subjects who had been exposed to COVID-19, were actively infected with it, or had recovered from it provided the deeply sampled blood TCRbeta repertoires that made up the dataset. A freely available public database, intended as a resource for researchers studying the immune response to SARS-CoV-2, is where the repertoires were released. Samples were obtained from the ongoing ImmuneRACE study (first 160 participants) and from 1,254 subjects provided by 6 global collaborators. Sample metadata almost always included a de-identified subject ID, COVID-19 status, age in years and sex. Where HLA class I and class II types were available, the types were taken from metadata supplied by the sample provider, not from assay-based typing.

The immunoSEQ Assay, a bias-controlled multiplex PCR, was used to amplify TCRbeta CDR3 regions from genomic DNA. The source study handled its data this way. Within the assay, amplification of reference gene primers was used to estimate how many nucleated cells each sample contained. Sequence reads were collapsed and filtered to measure the absolute abundance of every unique TCRbeta CDR3 rearrangement. For each sample, productive Simpson clonality was calculated as the square root of Simpson's diversity index across productive rearrangements. TCRdb holds this immuneACCESS table with in-frame rearrangements only. Some clones are missing; in checked studies, unresolved V genes explain under half, and the rest has no known cause. V and J calls and clone size are those listed in that table; D and trimming were worked out from the DNA. Recorded for this sample are some 330,000 clones; around 83% of them occurred a single time. Clones ranked in the top ten supply about 4.9% of the sample.

Remarks on this clone: There is no known antigen for this receptor. The sample holds no much larger clone one base away, and base qualities are not on file.

Enrolling through a virtual design, the prospective study's participants ranged in age from about 18 to 89 years and lived across some 23 United States geographic areas. Cohort assignment in the prospective study relied on participant-reported clinical history from a screening survey and a study questionnaire. For ImmuneRACE Cohort 3, a participant was defined as recovered based on two consecutive negative NP/OP PCR tests, clearance by a healthcare professional, or resolution of symptoms. In the prospective study, mobile phlebotomists collected whole blood, serum and a nasopharyngeal or oropharyngeal swab from each participant. Prospective study participants could optionally give additional blood draws and questionnaires over a roughly 2-month period. Before DNA extraction, blood samples from the prospective study were shipped at room temperature or frozen. General conclusions and limits of the study: How much clinical and demographic metadata was included differed by source and by participant, and the metadata was provided uncurated.

The origin of this receptor is a woman aged 50 to 60 who had recovered from COVID-19. Sample: PBMCs or T cells enriched from blood (not recorded which).

The sequence in DNA is TGCGCCAGCAGCAGGGGGACAGCGACGAACACTGAAGCTTTCTTT. This translates into CASSRGTATNTEAFF. The rearranged chain carries TRBV5-1 and TRBJ1-1, with 7 bases matching TRBD1. V is trimmed back by 4 bases and J by 1 base, and the junction contains 7 bases that no gene match accounts for. The germline V gene supplies CDR1 SGHRS and CDR2 YFSETQ. The CDR3 starts with the cysteine, ends with the phenylalanine, and has 15 residues. Of all the DNA, just the CDR3 is kept, 45 bases in frame from base 1.